Described below is a single T cell receptor beta chain sequence and its context. This entry is derived from a study of blood T cell repertoires in COVID-19. Across the study: Italy, Spain and the United States were the sources of the convalescent and acute COVID-19 samples.

Assay used: immunoSEQ multiplex PCR; TCRdb lists only in-frame clones, some missing. The sample shows approximately 260,000 clones, 82% of them seen only once. The germline gives CDR1 MNHEY, CDR2 SVGAGI. The length of the CDR3 is 12 residues. Germline trimming cut 9 bases from V and 5 bases from J; bases unmatched to any gene: 5. The clonotype was recovered from a woman aged 60-75 years with active or convalescent COVID-19. The source material was peripheral blood. The J gene is TRBJ2-7, the V gene TRBV6-5; 9 bases fit TRBD1. The DNA for the CDR3 is TGTGCCAGTGCGGGACAGGGAGACGAGCAGTACTTC. It specifies CASAGQGDEQYF.